A single sample is the source of the 23 T cell receptor beta chains below, sequenced in a study of blood T cell repertoires in COVID-19. The protocol was immunoSEQ multiplex PCR, while the TCRdb copy is restricted to in-frame clones and leaves out a portion. There are about 180,000 clones in the sample; about four fifths occur only once, and approximately 6.2% lies in the top ten. The specimen was peripheral blood. The source is a man aged 65 to 85 with active or convalescent COVID-19.

This chain uses TRBV14 with TRBJ2-2; tentatively, D is TRBD1 (5 bases). The V end lost 0 bases, the J end lost 1 base, and 9 bases lay between the germline ends. The V gene's germline CDR1 is SGHDN and CDR2 FVKESK. The CDR3 runs to 16 residues. As DNA, the CDR3 is TGTGCCAGCAGCCAAGATGGGCAGGGGAACACCGGGGAGCTGTTTTTT. Amino acid sequence: CASSQDGQGNTGELFF. Full variable domain (rest looked up from reference TRBV14 and TRBJ2-2): EAGVTQFPSHSVIEKGQTVTLRCDPISGHDNLYWYRRVMGKEIKFLLHFVKESKQDESGMPNNRFLAERTGGTYSTLKVQPAELEDSGVYFCASSQDGQGNTGELFFGEGSRLTVL.

The chain couples TRBV18 to TRBJ2-3; D may be TRBD1 (6 bases). Trimming left V 0 bases short and J 0 bases short, with 10 bases between. Germline CDR1 is KGHSH and CDR2 is LQKENI. The CDR3 extends over 16 amino acids. The CDR3 is CASSPPGTRSTDTQYF. DNA for the CDR3: TGTGCCAGCTCACCACCCGGGACAAGGAGCACAGATACGCAGTATTTT.

The rearrangement uses TRBV20-1 and TRBJ2-3; D gene ambiguous. CDR1 DFQATT and CDR2 SNEGSKA come from the germline V gene (reference sequence). There are 11 residues in the CDR3. V lost 3 bases, J lost 2 bases, and 3 bases lay in between. This CDR3 reads CSASSTDTQYF. For the CDR3, the DNA is TGCAGTGCTAGCTCCACAGATACGCAGTATTTT.

The rearrangement links TRBV25-1 to TRBJ1-2; D remains ambiguous. CDR1 and CDR2 (germline): MGHDK, SYGVNS. The V and J ends lost 1 base and 6 bases respectively, with 6 bases between them. The CDR3 has 12 amino acids. CDR3 protein: CASSELGDGYTF. For the CDR3, the DNA is TGTGCCAGCAGTGAATTGGGAGATGGCTACACCTTC.

This rearrangement joins TRBV25-1 to TRBJ2-4, with TRBD1 matching 9 bases. Germline values: CDR1 MGHDK, CDR2 SYGVNS. Trimming took 3 bases from V and 8 from J; bases not matched to a gene: 17. The CDR3 extends over 18 amino acids. The chain's CDR3 is CASSDLRGQGYGVDIQYF. The CDR3 nucleotides read TGTGCCAGCAGTGACCTCAGGGGACAGGGTTATGGCGTGGACATTCAGTACTTC.

V usage is TRBV7-9 and J usage is TRBJ1-5; tentatively, D is TRBD1 (5 bases). The CDR3 is made up of 14 amino acids. The V and J ends lost 5 bases and 1 base respectively, with 9 bases between them. Germline CDR1 is SEHNR and CDR2 is FQNEAQ (reference sequence). Here the CDR3 reads CASSQRGSNQPQHF. DNA of the CDR3: TGTGCCAGCAGCCAGCGGGGGAGCAATCAGCCCCAGCATTTT.

V is TRBV18 and J is TRBJ1-2; D gene uncertain. V shed 2 bases and J shed 5 bases, with 12 bases lying between them. Germline V gene sequence: CDR1 KGHSH, CDR2 LQKENI. The CDR3 length is 14 residues. DNA of the CDR3: TGTGCCAGCTCACCATCGAAAGACACGTATGGCTACACCTTC. Protein product: CASSPSKDTYGYTF.

The J gene is TRBJ2-7, the V gene TRBV18, with 7 bases matching TRBD2. Germline loops: CDR1 KGHSH, CDR2 LQKENI. Unmatched junction bases numbered 7, after V lost 2 bases and J lost 0 bases. The CDR3 length is 16 residues. The CDR3 DNA follows: TGTGCCAGCTCACCAACGGTAGCTAGCGGCTCCTACGAGCAGTACTTC. Its protein product is CASSPTVASGSYEQYF. Full variable domain (rest looked up from reference TRBV18 and TRBJ2-7): NAGVMQNPRHLVRRRGQEARLRCSPMKGHSHVYWYRQLPEEGLKFMVYLQKENIIDESGMPKERFSAEFPKEGPSILRIQQVVRGDSAAYFCASSPTVASGSYEQYFGPGTRLTVT.

The chain joins TRBV6-5 to TRBJ1-5, with a possible D match to TRBD1 (5 bases). Germline assignment: CDR1 MNHEY and CDR2 SVGAGI. The V end was cut by 6 bases, the J end by 3 bases, with 12 bases between. The CDR3 totals 14 residues. CDR3 residues: CASRPDRDNQPQHF. The CDR3 DNA sequence: TGTGCCAGCAGACCCGACAGAGACAATCAGCCCCAGCATTTT.

The CDR3 region has the DNA TGTGCCACCAGCACCGGGACAGGGGCAGGTGGCTACACCTTC. Translated: CATSTGTGAGGYTF. The chain couples TRBV15 to TRBJ1-2; 10 nucleotides agree with TRBD1. The V and J ends lost 4 bases and 7 bases, in that order; junction bases with no gene match: 6. The germline CDR1 and CDR2 sequences are LNHNV and YYDKDF (reference sequence). This CDR3 has 14 residues.

V gene TRBV5-1 combines with J gene TRBJ2-5; 11 positions agree with TRBD2. The CDR3 has 15 amino acids. Germline lookup yields CDR1 SGHRS and CDR2 YFSETQ. V lost 4 bases, J lost 5 bases, and 7 bases stayed unmatched. The CDR3 region is CASSPGLADSETQYF. The DNA of the CDR3 is TGCGCCAGCAGCCCGGGACTAGCGGATTCGGAGACCCAGTACTTC. Drawing the rest from reference TRBV5-1 and TRBJ2-5, the complete variable domain is KAGVTQTPRYLIKTRGQQVTLSCSPISGHRSVSWYQQTPGQGLQFLFEYFSETQRNKGNFPGRFSGRQFSNSRSEMNVSTLELGDSALYLCASSPGLADSETQYFGPGTRLLVL.

The table lists this clone with a few counts. The sample carries other DNA sequences with the same CDR3. The chain has TRBV14 and TRBJ1-6; 7 bases align to TRBD1. V gave up 4 bases and J gave up 7 bases; unmatched junction bases: 1. The CDR3 has 13 amino acids. CDR1 is SGHDN, CDR2 FVKESK, per germline. The CDR3 here is CASSPGGNSPLHF. In nucleotides, the CDR3 is TGTGCCAGCAGCCCAGGGGGAAATTCACCCCTCCACTTT.

In this sample, this clone turned up a few times. This chain links TRBV13 with TRBJ2-1; 7 bases fit TRBD1. J gave up 6 bases and V 5 bases, and 7 bases lay outside the gene matches. The CDR3 is made up of 14 amino acids. Germline V gene lookup returns CDR1 PRHDT and CDR2 FYEKMQ (reference sequence). In DNA form, the CDR3 reads TGTGCCAGCAGCCCTGCTACAGGGGTCAATGAGCAGTTCTTC. It specifies CASSPATGVNEQFF. Supplemented by reference TRBV13 and TRBJ2-1, the full variable domain reads AAGVIQSPRHLIKEKRETATLKCYPIPRHDTVYWYQQGPGQDPQFLISFYEKMQSDKGSIPDRFSAQQFSDYHSELNMSSLELGDSALYFCASSPATGVNEQFFGPGTRLTVL.

This chain uses TRBV5-6 with TRBJ2-1; 11 bases are a match to TRBD2. The trim removed 4 bases at V and 2 bases at J, leaving 2 bases unmatched. The CDR3 is 15 residues long. CDR1 is SGHDT and CDR2 is YYEEEE in the germline V gene. CDR3: CASSPGLAAYNEQFF. CDR3 DNA: TGTGCCAGCAGCCCGGGACTAGCGGCCTACAATGAGCAGTTCTTC.

This clone was detected only once. The chain joins TRBV18 to TRBJ1-4; 10 bases map to TRBD1. The CDR3 runs to 15 residues. Germline V gene sequence: CDR1 KGHSH, CDR2 LQKENI. V lost 5 bases to trimming and J lost 6 bases; unmatched junction nucleotides: 6. The CDR3 is CASSVTGTGDEKLFF. The CDR3 coding sequence is TGTGCCAGCTCAGTCACCGGGACAGGGGATGAAAAACTGTTTTTT. The whole variable domain, remainder taken from reference TRBV18 and TRBJ1-4, is NAGVMQNPRHLVRRRGQEARLRCSPMKGHSHVYWYRQLPEEGLKFMVYLQKENIIDESGMPKERFSAEFPKEGPSILRIQQVVRGDSAAYFCASSVTGTGDEKLFFGSGTQLSVL.

The chain links TRBV19 to TRBJ1-1; 8 nucleotides align to TRBD1. Trimming cost V 7 bases and J 4 bases; bases outside gene matches: 5. The CDR3 runs 13 residues. Germline V gene sequence: CDR1 LNHDA, CDR2 SQIVND (reference sequence). CDR3 amino acids: CASKGQGFTEAFF. CDR3 bases: TGTGCCAGTAAAGGACAGGGCTTCACTGAAGCTTTCTTT.

This chain connects TRBV27 to TRBJ2-7, with a weak D call TRBD1 (6 bases). V lost 6 bases, J lost 0 bases, and 12 bases lay in between. The germline gives CDR1 MNHEY, CDR2 SMNVEV (reference sequence). This CDR3 has 14 residues. CDR3 sequence: CASREQGLSYEQYF. The CDR3 DNA reads as TGTGCCAGCAGGGAACAGGGCCTCTCCTACGAGCAGTACTTC.

The genes are TRBV5-1 and TRBJ2-1, with 7 bases aligning to TRBD2. CDR1 is SGHRS, CDR2 YFSETQ, per germline. After removal of 0 bases from V and 5 bases from J, the junction contained 14 bases not matched to a gene. The CDR3 loop spans 18 amino acids. This CDR3 reads CASSLGRWASGYNNEQFF. The CDR3 DNA is TGCGCCAGCAGCTTGGGGCGGTGGGCTAGCGGTTATAACAATGAGCAGTTCTTC.

As DNA, the CDR3 is TGTGCCAGCAGGGCAGGGTACGATAGCAATCAGCCCCAGCATTTT. Its protein is CASRAGYDSNQPQHF. This chain links TRBV21-1 with TRBJ1-5; TRBD1 reflects the table's D call only, with no check against the DNA. TRBV21-1 is a known pseudogene. The CDR3 extends over 15 amino acids.

V gene TRBV11-2 combines with J gene TRBJ2-5; 12 bases agree with TRBD2. Germline lookup yields CDR1 SGHAT and CDR2 FQNNGV. The trim removed 5 bases at V and 2 bases at J, leaving 3 bases unmatched. The CDR3 sequence is 15 residues long. CDR3 residues: CASSAGTSGQETQYF. CDR3 nucleotide sequence: TGTGCCAGCAGCGCCGGGACTAGCGGGCAAGAGACCCAGTACTTC. The full variable domain, completed using reference TRBV11-2 and TRBJ2-5, is EAGVAQSPRYKIIEKRQSVAFWCNPISGHATLYWYQQILGQGPKLLIQFQNNGVVDDSQLPKDRFSAERLKGVDSTLKIQPAKLEDSAVYLCASSAGTSGQETQYFGPGTRLLVL.

The chain recombines TRBV5-1 with TRBJ2-5, with 7 bases lining up with TRBD2. Trimming at V came to 0 bases and at J to 0 bases, leaving 5 bases not matched to a gene. There are 16 residues in the CDR3. Per the germline V gene, CDR1 is SGHRS and CDR2 is YFSETQ. The CDR3 region has the DNA TGCGCCAGCAGCTTGGGTGCTAGCGGTTACCAAGAGACCCAGTACTTC. This encodes CASSLGASGYQETQYF. Complete variable domain (other parts from reference TRBV5-1 and TRBJ2-5): KAGVTQTPRYLIKTRGQQVTLSCSPISGHRSVSWYQQTPGQGLQFLFEYFSETQRNKGNFPGRFSGRQFSNSRSEMNVSTLELGDSALYLCASSLGASGYQETQYFGPGTRLLVL.

The chain uses TRBV10-3 and TRBJ1-2; possibly TRBD1 for D (6 bases). The V end lost 2 bases, the J end lost 3 bases, and 7 bases lay between the germline ends. Germline values: CDR1 ENHRY, CDR2 SYGVKD. CDR3 length: 13 amino acids. CDR3 coding DNA: TGTGCCATCAGTGAGGAGGGGGACTATGGCTACACCTTC. It is translated as CAISEEGDYGYTF.

The table lists this clone with a count of one. The chain combines TRBV30 with TRBJ1-1; D gene ambiguous. V lost 1 base and J lost 5, with 5 bases in between. The CDR3 is 11 residues long. CDR1 GTSNPN and CDR2 SVGIG come from the germline V gene (reference sequence). The CDR3 protein is CAWSAETEAFF. The CDR3, as DNA: TGTGCCTGGAGTGCCGAGACTGAAGCTTTCTTT.